The rows below give T cell receptor beta chains drawn from one sample of a study of OX40 agonist ivuxolimab in advanced cancers. Here immunoSEQ multiplex PCR was the method, and the copy in TCRdb shows in-frame clones only, minus some. The profile shows about 60,000 clones, about 89% of them singletons. The sequences come from CD4+ or CD8+ T cells sorted from blood, collected in a trial of the OX40 agonist ivuxolimab. These receptors all come from an adult with an advanced solid tumor such as melanoma, head and neck, liver or kidney cancer. Each CDR3 is given with its conserved first and last residue. The D gene is left open where the match is weak. Not all rows give a size; the values are once, few, many and, for expanded clones, a class.

abundance	v_gene	j_gene	d_gene	CDR3nt	CDR3aa
NA	TRBV15	TRBJ2-1	NA	TGTGCCACCAGCAGAGGGACTTCTTACAATGAGCAGTTCTTC	CATSRGTSYNEQFF
few	TRBV5-1	TRBJ2-5	TRBD1	TGCGCCAGCAGCTTGTCGCCGGGGACAGGGGAGACCCAGTACTTC	CASSLSPGTGETQYF
NA	TRBV19	TRBJ2-7	NA	TGTGCCCCCCTACGGGCTGGGGGGAATTGGTACGAGCAGTACTTC	CAPLRAGGNWYEQYF
NA	TRBV15	TRBJ2-1	NA	TGTGCCACCAGCAGAGAGTCAGCTGGGGTAATGAATGAGCAGTTCTTC	CATSRESAGVMNEQFF